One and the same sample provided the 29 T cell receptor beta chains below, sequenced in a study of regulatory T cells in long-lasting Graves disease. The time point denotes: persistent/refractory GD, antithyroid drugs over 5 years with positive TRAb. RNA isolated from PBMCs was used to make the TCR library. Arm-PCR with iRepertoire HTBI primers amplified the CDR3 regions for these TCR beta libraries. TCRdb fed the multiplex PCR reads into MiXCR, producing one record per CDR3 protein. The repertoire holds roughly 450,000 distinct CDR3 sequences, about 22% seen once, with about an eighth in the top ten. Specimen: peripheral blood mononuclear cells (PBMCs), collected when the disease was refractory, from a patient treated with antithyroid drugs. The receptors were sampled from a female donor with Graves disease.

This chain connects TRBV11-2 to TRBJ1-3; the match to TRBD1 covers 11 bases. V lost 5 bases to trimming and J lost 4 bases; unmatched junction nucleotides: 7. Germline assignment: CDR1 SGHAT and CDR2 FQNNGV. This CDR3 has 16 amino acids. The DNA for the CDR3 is TGTGCCAGCAGCCCCTGGACAGGGGGCAGCGGAAACACCATATATTTT. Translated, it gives CASSPWTGGSGNTIYF.

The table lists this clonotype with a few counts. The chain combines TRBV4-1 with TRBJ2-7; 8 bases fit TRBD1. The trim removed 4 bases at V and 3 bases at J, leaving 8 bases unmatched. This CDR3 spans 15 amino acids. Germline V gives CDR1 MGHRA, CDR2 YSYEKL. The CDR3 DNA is TGCGCCAGCAGCCCGTCAATAACAGGGGGCTACGAGCAGTACTTC. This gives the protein CASSPSITGGYEQYF.

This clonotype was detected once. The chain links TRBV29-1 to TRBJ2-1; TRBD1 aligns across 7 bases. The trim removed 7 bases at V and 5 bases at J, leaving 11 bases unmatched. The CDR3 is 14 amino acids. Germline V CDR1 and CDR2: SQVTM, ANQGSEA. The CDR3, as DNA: TGCAGCGCAAAAAGGACAGGAGCTAACAATGAGCAGTTCTTC. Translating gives CSAKRTGANNEQFF.

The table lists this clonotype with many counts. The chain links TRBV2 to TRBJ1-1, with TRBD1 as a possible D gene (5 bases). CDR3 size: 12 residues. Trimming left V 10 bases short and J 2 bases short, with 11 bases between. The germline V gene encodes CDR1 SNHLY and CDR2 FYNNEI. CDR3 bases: TGTGCCAAGGGACGTACAAACACTGAAGCTTTCTTT. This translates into CAKGRTNTEAFF.

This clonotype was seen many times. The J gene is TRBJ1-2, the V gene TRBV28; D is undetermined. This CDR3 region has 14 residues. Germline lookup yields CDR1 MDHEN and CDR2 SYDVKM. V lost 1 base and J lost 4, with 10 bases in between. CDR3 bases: TGTGCCAGCAGTTTATCCAGGCGTAGCTATGGCTACACCTTC. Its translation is CASSLSRRSYGYTF.

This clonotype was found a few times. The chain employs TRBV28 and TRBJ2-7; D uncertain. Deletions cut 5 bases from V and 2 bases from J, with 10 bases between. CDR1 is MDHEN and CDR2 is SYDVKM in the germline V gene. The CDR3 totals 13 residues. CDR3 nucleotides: TGTGCCAGCAGTCCCCCCAGCCCCTACGAGCAGTACTTC. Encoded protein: CASSPPSPYEQYF.

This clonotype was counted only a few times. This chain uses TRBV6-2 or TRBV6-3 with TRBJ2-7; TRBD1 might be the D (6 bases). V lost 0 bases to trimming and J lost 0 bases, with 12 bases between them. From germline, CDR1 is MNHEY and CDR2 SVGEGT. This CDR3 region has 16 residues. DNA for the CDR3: TGTGCCAGCAGTTACTCGACGAGGGGGAGCTCCTACGAGCAGTACTTC. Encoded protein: CASSYSTRGSSYEQYF.

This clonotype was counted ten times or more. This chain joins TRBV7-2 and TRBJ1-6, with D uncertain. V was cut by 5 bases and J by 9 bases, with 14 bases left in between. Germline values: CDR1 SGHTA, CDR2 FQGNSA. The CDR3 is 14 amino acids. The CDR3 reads CASSLGSASSPLHF. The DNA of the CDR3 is TGTGCCAGCAGCCTGGGGTCCGCGAGTTCACCCCTCCACTTT. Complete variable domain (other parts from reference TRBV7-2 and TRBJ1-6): GAGVSQSPSNKVTEKGKDVELRCDPISGHTALYWYRQSLGQGLEFLIYFQGNSAPDKSGLPSDRFSAERTGGSVSTLTIQRTQQEDSAVYLCASSLGSASSPLHFGNGTRLTVT.

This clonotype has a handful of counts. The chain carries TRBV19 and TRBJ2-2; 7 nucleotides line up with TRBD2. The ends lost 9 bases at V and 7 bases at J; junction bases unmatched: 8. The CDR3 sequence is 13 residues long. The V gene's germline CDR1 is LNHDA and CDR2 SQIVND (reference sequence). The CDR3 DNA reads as TGTGCCAGCCATGTGTGGGAGGGCGGGGAGCTGTTTTTT. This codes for CASHVWEGGELFF.

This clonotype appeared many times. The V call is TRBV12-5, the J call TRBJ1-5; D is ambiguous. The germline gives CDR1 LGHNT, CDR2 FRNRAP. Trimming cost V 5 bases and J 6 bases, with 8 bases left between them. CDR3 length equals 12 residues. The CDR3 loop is CASGPYGQPQHF. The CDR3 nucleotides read TGTGCTAGTGGTCCTTATGGTCAGCCCCAGCATTTT.

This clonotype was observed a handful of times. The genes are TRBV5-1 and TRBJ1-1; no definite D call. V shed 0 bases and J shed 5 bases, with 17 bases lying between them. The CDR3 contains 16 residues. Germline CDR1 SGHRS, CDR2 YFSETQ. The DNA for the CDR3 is TGCGCCAGCAGCTTGGGCCACCTCGAGGCGCTGACTGAAGCTTTCTTT. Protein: CASSLGHLEALTEAFF. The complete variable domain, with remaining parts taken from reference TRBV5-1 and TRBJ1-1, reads KAGVTQTPRYLIKTRGQQVTLSCSPISGHRSVSWYQQTPGQGLQFLFEYFSETQRNKGNFPGRFSGRQFSNSRSEMNVSTLELGDSALYLCASSLGHLEALTEAFFGQGTRLTVV.

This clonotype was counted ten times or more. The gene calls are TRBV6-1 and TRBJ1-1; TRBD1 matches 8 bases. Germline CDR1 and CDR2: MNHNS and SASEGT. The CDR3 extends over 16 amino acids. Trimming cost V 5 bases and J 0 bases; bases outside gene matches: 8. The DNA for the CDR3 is TGTGCCAGCAGTCCCAGGACAGGGCGGATGAACACTGAAGCTTTCTTT. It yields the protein CASSPRTGRMNTEAFF.

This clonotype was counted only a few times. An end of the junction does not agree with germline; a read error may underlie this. The CDR3 coding sequence is TGTGCCAGCAGTCCTAAAGGGGGGCTCTATGACTACACCTTC. It encodes CASSPKGGLYDYTF. The chain recombines TRBV6-1 with TRBJ1-2, with D possibly TRBD1 on 6 matching bases. Germline loops: CDR1 MNHNS, CDR2 SASEGT. This CDR3 spans 14 amino acids.

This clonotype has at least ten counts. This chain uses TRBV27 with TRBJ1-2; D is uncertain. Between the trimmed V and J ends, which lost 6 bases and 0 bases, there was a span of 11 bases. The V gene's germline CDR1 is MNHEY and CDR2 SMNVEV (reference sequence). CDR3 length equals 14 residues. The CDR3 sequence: CASSQALTNYGYTF. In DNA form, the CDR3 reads TGTGCCAGCAGCCAGGCCTTAACTAACTATGGCTACACCTTC.

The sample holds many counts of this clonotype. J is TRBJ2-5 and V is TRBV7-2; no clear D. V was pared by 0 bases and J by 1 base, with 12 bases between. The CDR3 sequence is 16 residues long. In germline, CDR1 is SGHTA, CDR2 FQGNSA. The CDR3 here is CASSLARSAGQETQYF. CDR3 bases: TGTGCCAGCAGCTTAGCGAGGTCGGCAGGCCAAGAGACCCAGTACTTC.

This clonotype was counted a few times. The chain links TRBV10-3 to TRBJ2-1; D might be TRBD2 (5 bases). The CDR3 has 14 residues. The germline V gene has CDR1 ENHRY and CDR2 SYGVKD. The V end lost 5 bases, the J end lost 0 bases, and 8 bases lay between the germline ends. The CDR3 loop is CAISSGLSYNEQFF. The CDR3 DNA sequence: TGTGCCATCAGTAGCGGCCTCTCCTACAATGAGCAGTTCTTC.

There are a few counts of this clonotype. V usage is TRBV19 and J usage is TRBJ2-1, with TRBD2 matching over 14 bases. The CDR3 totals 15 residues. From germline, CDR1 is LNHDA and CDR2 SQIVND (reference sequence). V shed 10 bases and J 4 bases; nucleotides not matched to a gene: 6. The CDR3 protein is CATRGLAGAYNEQFF. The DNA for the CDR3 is TGTGCCACCCGGGGACTAGCGGGAGCATACAATGAGCAGTTCTTC. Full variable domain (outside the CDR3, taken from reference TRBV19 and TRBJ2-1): DGGITQSPKYLFRKEGQNVTLSCEQNLNHDAMYWYRQDPGQGLRLIYYSQIVNDFQKGDIAEGYSVSREKKESFPLTVTSAQKNPTAFYLCATRGLAGAYNEQFFGPGTRLTVL.

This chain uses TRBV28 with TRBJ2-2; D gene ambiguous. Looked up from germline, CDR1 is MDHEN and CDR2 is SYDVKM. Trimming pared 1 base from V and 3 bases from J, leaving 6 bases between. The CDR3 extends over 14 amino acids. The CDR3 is CASSLYIYTGELFF. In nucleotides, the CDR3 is TGTGCCAGCAGTTTATATATTTACACCGGGGAGCTGTTTTTT.

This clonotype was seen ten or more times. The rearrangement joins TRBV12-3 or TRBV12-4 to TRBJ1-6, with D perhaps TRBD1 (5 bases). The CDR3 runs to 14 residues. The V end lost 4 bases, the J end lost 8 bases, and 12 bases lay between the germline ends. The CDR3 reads CASSSRLGDSPLHF. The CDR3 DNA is TGTGCCAGCAGTTCTCGCCTGGGGGATTCACCCCTCCACTTT.

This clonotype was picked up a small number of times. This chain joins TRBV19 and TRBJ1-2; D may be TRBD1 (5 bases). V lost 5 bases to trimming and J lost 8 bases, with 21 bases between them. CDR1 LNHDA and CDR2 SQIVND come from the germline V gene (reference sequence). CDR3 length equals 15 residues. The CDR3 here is CASSLRRDEVGGYTF. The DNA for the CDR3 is TGTGCCAGTAGTCTCCGCCGGGACGAAGTCGGCGGCTACACCTTC.

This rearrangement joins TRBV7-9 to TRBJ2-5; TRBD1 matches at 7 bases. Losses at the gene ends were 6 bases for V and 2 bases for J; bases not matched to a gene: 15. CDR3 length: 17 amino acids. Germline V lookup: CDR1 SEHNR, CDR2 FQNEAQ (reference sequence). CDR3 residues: CASSSHGRPGQQETQYF. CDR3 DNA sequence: TGTGCCAGCAGTTCGCATGGGCGACCGGGACAGCAAGAGACCCAGTACTTC.

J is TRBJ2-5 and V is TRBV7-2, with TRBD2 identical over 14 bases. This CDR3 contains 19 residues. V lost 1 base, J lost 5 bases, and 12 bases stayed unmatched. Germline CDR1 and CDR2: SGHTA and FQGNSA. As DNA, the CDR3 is TGTGCCAGCAGCTTAGGGGACAGGGGACTAGCGGGAGTCTCCGAGACCCAGTACTTC. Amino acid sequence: CASSLGDRGLAGVSETQYF.

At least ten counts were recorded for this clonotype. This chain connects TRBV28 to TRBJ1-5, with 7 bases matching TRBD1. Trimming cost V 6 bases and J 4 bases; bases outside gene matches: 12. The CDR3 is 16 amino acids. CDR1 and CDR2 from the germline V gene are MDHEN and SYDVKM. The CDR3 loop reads CASRIGGSAVNQPQHF. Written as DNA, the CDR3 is TGTGCCAGCAGAATAGGGGGCAGCGCCGTTAATCAGCCCCAGCATTTT.

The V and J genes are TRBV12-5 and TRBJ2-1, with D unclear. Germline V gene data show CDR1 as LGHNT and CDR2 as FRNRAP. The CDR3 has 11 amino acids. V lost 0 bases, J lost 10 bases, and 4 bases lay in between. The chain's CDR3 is CASGLVNEQFF. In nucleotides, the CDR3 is TGTGCTAGTGGTTTGGTAAACGAGCAGTTCTTC. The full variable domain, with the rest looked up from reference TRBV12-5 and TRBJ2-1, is DARVTQTPRHKVTEMGQEVTMRCQPILGHNTVFWYRQTMMQGLELLAYFRNRAPLDDSGMPKDRFSAEMPDATLATLKIQPSEPRDSAVYFCASGLVNEQFFGPGTRLTVL.

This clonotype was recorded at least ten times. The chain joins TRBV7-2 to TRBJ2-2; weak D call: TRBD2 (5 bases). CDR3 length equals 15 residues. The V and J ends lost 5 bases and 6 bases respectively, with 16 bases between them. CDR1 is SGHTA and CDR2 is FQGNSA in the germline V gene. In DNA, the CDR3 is TGTGCCAGCAGCACGGGATCCCAAACCCCCGGGGAGCTGTTTTTT. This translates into CASSTGSQTPGELFF.

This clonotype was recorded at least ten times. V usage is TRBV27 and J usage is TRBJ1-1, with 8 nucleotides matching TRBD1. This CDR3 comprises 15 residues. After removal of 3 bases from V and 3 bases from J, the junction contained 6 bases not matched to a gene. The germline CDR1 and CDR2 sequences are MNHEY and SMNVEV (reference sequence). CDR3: CASSFRGRGDTEAFF. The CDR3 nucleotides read TGTGCCAGCAGTTTCAGGGGGCGCGGGGACACTGAAGCTTTCTTT.

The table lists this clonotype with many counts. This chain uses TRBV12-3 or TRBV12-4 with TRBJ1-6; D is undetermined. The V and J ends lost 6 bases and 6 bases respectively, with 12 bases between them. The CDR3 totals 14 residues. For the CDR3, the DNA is TGTGCCAGCAGATACCCCGGGTCTAATTCACCCCTCCACTTT. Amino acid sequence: CASRYPGSNSPLHF.

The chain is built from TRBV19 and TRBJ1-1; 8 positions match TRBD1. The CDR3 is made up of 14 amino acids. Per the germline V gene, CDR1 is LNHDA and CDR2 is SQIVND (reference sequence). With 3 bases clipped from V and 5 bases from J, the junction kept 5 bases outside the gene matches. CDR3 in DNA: TGTGCCAGTAGTATCAGGGGGCAATCGACTGAAGCTTTCTTT. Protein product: CASSIRGQSTEAFF.

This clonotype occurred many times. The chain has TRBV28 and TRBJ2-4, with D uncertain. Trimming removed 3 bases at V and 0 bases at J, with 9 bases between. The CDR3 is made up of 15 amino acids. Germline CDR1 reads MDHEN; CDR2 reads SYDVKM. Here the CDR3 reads CASSFPGIAKNIQYF. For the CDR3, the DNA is TGTGCCAGCAGTTTCCCCGGAATAGCCAAAAACATTCAGTACTTC.